Listed here are 24 T cell receptor beta chains from one sample, sequenced in a study of blood T cell repertoires in COVID-19. Sequenced by immunoSEQ multiplex PCR; TCRdb stores in-frame clones only, minus some. Of 150,000 to 200,000 clones in the sample, roughly four fifths were seen once. Sequenced material: PBMCs or T cells enriched from blood (not recorded which). Source of these receptors: a man between 45 and 60 years old who had recovered from COVID-19.

This clone was counted once. This chain connects TRBV4-1 to TRBJ2-7; no clear D. Between the trimmed V and J ends, which lost 4 bases and 1 base, there was a span of 14 bases. The CDR3 contains 15 residues. Germline CDR1 MGHRA, CDR2 YSYEKL. The CDR3 loop reads CASSPGGFQSYEQYF. The CDR3 coding sequence is TGCGCCAGCAGCCCCGGCGGTTTTCAGTCCTACGAGCAGTACTTC.

This chain uses TRBV6-6 with TRBJ2-7, with 7 bases aligning to TRBD1. The CDR3 extends over 13 amino acids. CDR1 is MNHNY and CDR2 is SVGAGI in the germline V gene (reference sequence). V lost 6 bases and J lost 1; bases outside the gene matches: 3. The CDR3 DNA follows: TGTGCCAGCAGGTCGACAGGGTCCTACGAGCAGTACTTC. Translated: CASRSTGSYEQYF.

The chain carries TRBV10-3 and TRBJ1-4, with TRBD1 matching 9 bases. Losses at the gene ends were 2 bases for V and 8 bases for J; bases not matched to a gene: 0. Germline V gives CDR1 ENHRY, CDR2 SYGVKD. The CDR3 spans 13 residues. The CDR3 spells CAISEGQGEKLFF. CDR3 nucleotide sequence: TGTGCCATCAGTGAGGGACAGGGGGAAAAACTGTTTTTT.

This clone was seen more than once but under ten times. The chain has TRBV9 and TRBJ2-2; D unclear. CDR3 length: 14 residues. The germline V gene has CDR1 SGDLS and CDR2 YYNGEE. Trimming cost V 5 bases and J 6 bases, with 14 bases left between them. CDR3 loop: CASSYQLIAGELFF. CDR3 DNA: TGTGCCAGCAGTTATCAACTAATCGCCGGGGAGCTGTTTTTT.

J is TRBJ1-2 and V is TRBV5-4; D is ambiguous. Germline V gives CDR1 SGHNT, CDR2 YYREEE (reference sequence). V was pared by 0 bases and J by 5 bases, with 5 bases between. The length of the CDR3 is 12 residues. The CDR3 DNA reads as TGTGCCAGCAGCTTGGACGGTTATGGCTACACCTTC. Translation gives CASSLDGYGYTF.

J is TRBJ2-1 and V is TRBV7-8; possible D gene TRBD2, 6 bases. From germline, CDR1 is SGHVS and CDR2 FQNEAQ. With 8 bases removed from V and 7 bases from J, the gap between germline ends came to 18 bases. This CDR3 comprises 14 residues. The CDR3 sequence is CASAGTSGTNEQFF. The CDR3 nucleotides read TGTGCCAGCGCAGGGACTTCGGGCACAAATGAGCAGTTCTTC.

The chain has TRBV6-4 and TRBJ1-6, with D uncertain. This CDR3 contains 13 residues. CDR1 and CDR2 from the germline V gene are MRHNA and SNTAGT. V shed 5 bases and J shed 10 bases, with 12 bases lying between them. DNA for the CDR3: TGTGCCAGCAGTAGCCAGCTAGGCTCACCCCTCCACTTT. Translated, it gives CASSSQLGSPLHF.

V and J are TRBV4-1 and TRBJ1-2; the match to TRBD1 covers 11 bases. The V gene end was trimmed by 4 bases and the J gene end by 3 bases; junction bases not matched to a gene: 13. Germline V CDR1 and CDR2: MGHRA, YSYEKL. This CDR3 contains 18 residues. The CDR3 is CASSRGRDRGNLHYGYTF. CDR3 sequence (DNA): TGCGCCAGCAGCCGGGGCCGGGACAGGGGGAATCTGCACTATGGCTACACCTTC.

This chain joins TRBV29-1 and TRBJ1-5; 7 bases map to TRBD1. This CDR3 is built from 14 residues. CDR1 is SQVTM, CDR2 ANQGSEA, per germline. The J segment lost 3 bases and the V segment lost 5 bases, leaving 7 bases of the junction unmatched. CDR3 region: CSVSGTDPNQPQHF. CDR3 nucleotides: TGCAGCGTTTCCGGGACAGACCCCAATCAGCCCCAGCATTTT.

Note on this clone: The same CDR3 also results from other DNA sequences found in this sample. The chain couples TRBV18 to TRBJ1-1; 7 nucleotides agree with TRBD1. Trimming took 4 bases from V and 1 from J; bases not matched to a gene: 0. CDR1 and CDR2 from the germline V gene are KGHSH and LQKENI. There are 13 residues in the CDR3. CDR3 loop: CASSRDRNTEAFF. CDR3 DNA: TGTGCCAGCTCACGGGACAGGAACACTGAAGCTTTCTTT. Full variable domain (missing parts from reference TRBV18 and TRBJ1-1): NAGVMQNPRHLVRRRGQEARLRCSPMKGHSHVYWYRQLPEEGLKFMVYLQKENIIDESGMPKERFSAEFPKEGPSILRIQQVVRGDSAAYFCASSRDRNTEAFFGQGTRLTVV.

In this sample, this clone turned up a few times. This chain connects TRBV6-5 to TRBJ1-1; D may be TRBD1 (6 bases). Germline-derived CDR1 and CDR2 are MNHEY and SVGAGI. The CDR3 loop spans 15 amino acids. V lost 6 bases to trimming and J lost 3 bases, with 17 bases between them. This CDR3 is CASSKRTAADTEAFF. The CDR3 bases are TGTGCCAGCAGCAAACGGACAGCTGCGGACACTGAAGCTTTCTTT.

This chain links TRBV5-1 with TRBJ2-5; D is unresolved. The CDR3 runs to 14 residues. Germline V CDR1 and CDR2: SGHRS, YFSETQ. Trimming took 4 bases from V and 2 from J, leaving 12 bases between them. CDR3 loop: CASSRDSFQETQYF. The CDR3 DNA reads as TGCGCCAGCAGCCGCGACTCGTTTCAAGAGACCCAGTACTTC.

The chain joins TRBV6-1 to TRBJ1-4, with D possibly TRBD1 on 5 matching bases. Germline values: CDR1 MNHNS, CDR2 SASEGT. Trimming removed 0 bases at V and 7 bases at J, with 15 bases between. The CDR3 contains 16 residues. CDR3 nucleotide sequence: TGTGCCAGCAGTGAAGCGCGCGGGGGGGAGGGTGAAAAACTGTTTTTT. This encodes CASSEARGGEGEKLFF.

V gene TRBV4-2 combines with J gene TRBJ2-3; 8 bases are a match to TRBD2. The CDR3 covers 19 residues. In germline, CDR1 is LGHNA, CDR2 YNFKEQ. The V gene end was trimmed by 1 base and the J gene end by 0 bases; junction bases not matched to a gene: 12. The CDR3 region is CASSQVASGGTTSTDTQYF. CDR3 nucleotide sequence: TGTGCCAGCAGCCAAGTAGCAAGCGGGGGCACCACTAGCACAGATACGCAGTATTTT.

The rearrangement joins TRBV9 to TRBJ1-3; TRBD1 might be the D (6 bases). V dropped 0 bases and J dropped 0 bases, with 10 bases sitting between them. The CDR3 has 16 residues. CDR1 is SGDLS and CDR2 is YYNGEE in the germline V gene. The DNA for the CDR3 is TGTGCCAGCAGCGTAGGCACAGGGAGCTCTGGAAACACCATATATTTT. It is translated as CASSVGTGSSGNTIYF.

The J gene is TRBJ1-5, the V gene TRBV15, with TRBD1 matching over 8 bases. The CDR3 sequence is 17 residues long. Germline loops: CDR1 LNHNV, CDR2 YYDKDF (reference sequence). The junction had 14 bases not matched to a gene; V was cut back by 3 bases and J by 7 bases. CDR3 loop: CATSSTGGEGEIQPQHF. In DNA form, the CDR3 reads TGTGCCACCAGCAGCACAGGGGGGGAAGGGGAGATACAGCCCCAGCATTTT.

The chain joins TRBV9 to TRBJ2-5; 8 bases agree with TRBD1. The CDR3 is made up of 15 amino acids. Losses at the gene ends were 3 bases for V and 5 bases for J; bases not matched to a gene: 9. Germline CDR1 reads SGDLS; CDR2 reads YYNGEE. The DNA of the CDR3 is TGTGCCAGCAGCGCTCATCCGACAGGGGTCGAGACCCAGTACTTC. Translation: CASSAHPTGVETQYF.

This clone has just one count. The chain recombines TRBV27 with TRBJ1-5; weak D call: TRBD1 (6 bases). V lost 5 bases and J 3 bases, leaving 14 bases between the germline ends. In germline, CDR1 is MNHEY, CDR2 SMNVEV (reference sequence). This CDR3 comprises 15 residues. The CDR3 region has the DNA TGTGCCAGCAGTCCCCCCGGGACAAACAATCAGCCCCAGCATTTT. Translated: CASSPPGTNNQPQHF.

This chain uses TRBV19 with TRBJ1-2, with 8 bases matching TRBD1. Trimming at V came to 5 bases and at J to 4 bases, leaving 6 bases not matched to a gene. Germline CDR1 reads LNHDA; CDR2 reads SQIVND (reference sequence). The CDR3 is made up of 14 amino acids. The CDR3 DNA is TGTGCCAGTAGTCCGTTGGACAGGGTCTATGGCTACACCTTC. Protein: CASSPLDRVYGYTF.

This chain uses TRBV7-9 with TRBJ1-1, with 7 bases fitting TRBD1. The CDR3 sequence is 16 residues long. With V trimmed by 4 bases and J by 2 bases, 10 bases remained unmatched. Germline V lookup: CDR1 SEHNR, CDR2 FQNEAQ (reference sequence). In DNA, the CDR3 is TGTGCCAGCAGCTCTCCGTCCGGGACAGCTAACACTGAAGCTTTCTTT. Amino acid sequence: CASSSPSGTANTEAFF.

The chain joins TRBV9 to TRBJ1-2; a weak D match, TRBD1 (6 bases). The CDR3 length is 15 residues. V lost 2 bases and J 8 bases, leaving 19 bases between the germline ends. Germline loops: CDR1 SGDLS, CDR2 YYNGEE. Written as DNA, the CDR3 is TGTGCCAGCAGCGTTCAGGCAGGGGAACGGAGGGGCTACACCTTC. Its translation is CASSVQAGERRGYTF.

In this sample, this clone turned up a few times. The chain carries TRBV28 and TRBJ1-5, with a tentative D call TRBD1 (5 bases). This CDR3 is 13 amino acids long. The ends were cut back, 6 bases at V and 6 bases at J, with 12 bases in the middle. Germline values: CDR1 MDHEN, CDR2 SYDVKM. Written as DNA, the CDR3 is TGTGCCAGCAGCCAGGGAAAGGGTCAGCCCCAGCATTTT. Protein: CASSQGKGQPQHF.

V is TRBV10-3 and J is TRBJ1-5; D may be TRBD1 (6 bases). Trimming shortened V by 2 bases and J by 2 bases, and 10 bases separated the two germline ends. CDR3 size: 15 residues. Germline values: CDR1 ENHRY, CDR2 SYGVKD. The CDR3 sequence: CAISEGGAGNQPQHF. CDR3 nucleotides: TGTGCCATCAGTGAGGGGGGCGCGGGCAATCAGCCCCAGCATTTT.

The chain is built from TRBV11-2 and TRBJ2-1, with D perhaps TRBD2 (6 bases). CDR3 length: 15 residues. Germline V lookup: CDR1 SGHAT, CDR2 FQNNGV. The V end was cut by 5 bases, the J end by 0 bases, with 11 bases between. CDR3 nucleotide sequence: TGTGCCAGCAGCCCTAGCGCCAGCTCCTACAATGAGCAGTTCTTC. As protein: CASSPSASSYNEQFF.